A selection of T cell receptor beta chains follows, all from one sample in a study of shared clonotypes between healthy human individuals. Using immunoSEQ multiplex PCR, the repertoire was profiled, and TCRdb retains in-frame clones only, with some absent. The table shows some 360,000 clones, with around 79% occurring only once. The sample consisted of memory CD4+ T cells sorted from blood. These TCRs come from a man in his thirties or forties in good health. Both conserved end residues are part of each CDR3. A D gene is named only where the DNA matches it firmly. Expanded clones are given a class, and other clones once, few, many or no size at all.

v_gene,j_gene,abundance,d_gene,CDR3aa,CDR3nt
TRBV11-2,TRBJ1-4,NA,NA,CASSRNRNEKLFF,TGTGCCAGCAGCCGCAACAGAAATGAAAAACTGTTTTTT
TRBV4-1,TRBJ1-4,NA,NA,CASSRAVQAEKLFF,TGCGCCAGCAGCCGGGCGGTACAAGCTGAAAAACTGTTTTTT
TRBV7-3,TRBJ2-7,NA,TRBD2,CASSLTSGHTYEQYF,TGTGCCAGCAGCTTAACTAGCGGGCATACCTACGAGCAGTACTTC
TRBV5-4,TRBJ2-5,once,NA,CASSLAQAQETQYF,TGTGCCAGCAGCTTGGCTCAGGCGCAAGAGACCCAGTACTTC
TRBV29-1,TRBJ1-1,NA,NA,CSVQGSGVTEAFF,TGCAGCGTTCAGGGTAGTGGGGTAACTGAAGCTTTCTTT
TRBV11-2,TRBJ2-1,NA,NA,CASSLLQGGAGIEQFF,TGTGCCAGCAGCTTATTGCAGGGTGGTGCAGGTATCGAGCAGTTCTTC
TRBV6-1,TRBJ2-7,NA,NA,CASREDARQYF,TGTGCCAGCAGGGAGGACGCGAGGCAGTACTTC
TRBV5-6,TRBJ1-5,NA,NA,CASSLAGYNQPQHF,TGTGCCAGCAGCTTGGCAGGGTACAATCAGCCCCAGCATTTT
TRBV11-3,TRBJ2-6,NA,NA,CASSSGASGANVLTF,TGTGCCAGCAGCTCAGGGGCGTCTGGGGCCAACGTCCTGACTTTC
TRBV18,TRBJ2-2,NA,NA,CASSPKTGSNTGELFF,TGTGCCAGCTCACCGAAAACCGGGAGTAACACCGGGGAGCTGTTTTTT
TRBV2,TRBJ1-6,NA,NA,CASSDRGSYNSPLHF,TGTGCCAGCAGTGATCGGGGCTCCTATAATTCACCCCTCCACTTT
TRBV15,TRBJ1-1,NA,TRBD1,CATRRDRETEAFF,TGTGCCACCAGGCGGGACAGGGAAACTGAAGCTTTCTTT
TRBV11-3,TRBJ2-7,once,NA,CASSLGTAYEQYF,TGTGCCAGCAGCTTAGGGACAGCCTACGAGCAGTACTTC
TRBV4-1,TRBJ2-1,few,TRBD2,CASSRGMAGGPKSSYNEQFF,TGCGCCAGCAGCCGCGGAATGGCGGGGGGTCCCAAGAGCTCCTACAATGAGCAGTTCTTC
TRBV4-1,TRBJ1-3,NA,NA,CASSQGATGNTIYF,TGCGCCAGCAGCCAAGGAGCTACCGGAAACACCATATATTTT
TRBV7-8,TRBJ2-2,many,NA,CASRPRGGGTGELFF,TGTGCCAGCAGACCCAGGGGGGGCGGCACCGGGGAGCTGTTTTTT
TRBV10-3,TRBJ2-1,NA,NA,CAISESMTALGDEQFF,TGTGCCATCAGTGAGTCGATGACTGCCCTCGGGGATGAGCAGTTCTTC
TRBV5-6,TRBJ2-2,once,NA,CASSRDAGELFF,TGTGCCAGCAGCCGTGACGCCGGGGAGCTGTTTTTT
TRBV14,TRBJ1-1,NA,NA,CASKQTSTTEAFF,TGTGCCAGCAAGCAGACGTCCACGACTGAAGCTTTCTTT
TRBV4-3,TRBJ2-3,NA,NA,CASSQEGYRGTQYF,TGCGCCAGCAGCCAAGAGGGATATCGTGGTACGCAGTATTTT